The 32 T cell receptor beta chains below all came from one sample that was sequenced in a study of blood T cell repertoires in COVID-19 (dated by TCRdb to about 2020). Libraries were constructed by the immunoSEQ multiplex PCR assay. The source is immuneACCESS, and TCRdb retained only in-frame sequences with V and J called. Part of the clones is not carried over; for the studies checked, unresolved V genes explain less than half of this, and the remainder is unexplained. This sample gives tens of thousands of clones in total; 81% of them show up just once. Under 5.5% of the sample comes from the top ten. Sequenced: peripheral blood. The receptor set was obtained from a man of 80 years or more with COVID-19, enrolled during active disease.

For the CDR3, the DNA is TGTGCCAGCAGCCAGGTGACTAGCGGGGGAGAGACCCAGTACTTC. Its translation: CASSQVTSGGETQYF. The chain combines TRBV3-1 (or the pseudogene TRBV3-2) with TRBJ2-5; 12 bases agree with TRBD2. CDR3 length equals 15 residues. Germline trimming cut 3 bases from V and 4 bases from J; bases unmatched to any gene: 3. The germline V gene encodes CDR1 LGHDT and CDR2 YNNKEL (reference sequence).

This clone was detected a few times. The chain links TRBV18 to TRBJ2-2, with 7 bases fitting TRBD1. This CDR3 contains 18 residues. Germline V CDR1 and CDR2: KGHSH, LQKENI. V lost 6 bases, J lost 0 bases, and 13 bases stayed unmatched. The CDR3 region has the DNA TGTGCCAGCTCCCAGTTACCTACAGGGGAACCGAACACCGGGGAGCTGTTTTTT. Translating it yields CASSQLPTGEPNTGELFF.

This clone appeared a few times. This chain connects TRBV11-2 to TRBJ2-2, with 8 nucleotides matching TRBD2. The germline V gene encodes CDR1 SGHAT and CDR2 FQNNGV. The CDR3 length is 17 residues. The junction had 10 bases not matched to a gene; V was cut back by 2 bases and J by 5 bases. This CDR3 reads CASSLPGSGSGTGELFF. Here the CDR3 DNA reads TGTGCCAGCAGCTTACCGGGGAGCGGGAGCGGTACCGGGGAGCTGTTTTTT.

The V gene is TRBV6-5, the J gene TRBJ1-3; D gene ambiguous. The V and J ends lost 5 bases and 3 bases respectively, with 14 bases between them. CDR1 and CDR2 from the germline V gene are MNHEY and SVGAGI. CDR3 size: 15 residues. CDR3 amino acids: CASSPRGDGGNTIYF. CDR3 coding DNA: TGTGCCAGCAGTCCACGGGGTGATGGTGGAAACACCATATATTTT.

This clone was detected only once. The V call is TRBV2, the J call TRBJ2-5, with D possibly TRBD2 on 7 matching bases. The CDR3 is 16 residues long. V lost 5 bases to trimming and J lost 0 bases, with 16 bases between them. The germline gives CDR1 SNHLY, CDR2 FYNNEI. In DNA, the CDR3 is TGTGCCAGCAGTAAGGGGGGGCTAGCGGACCAAGAGACCCAGTACTTC. This encodes CASSKGGLADQETQYF.

The chain is built from TRBV5-4 and TRBJ2-2; tentative D call: TRBD2 (6 bases). Germline assignment: CDR1 SGHNT and CDR2 YYREEE (reference sequence). The V end was cut by 4 bases, the J end by 1 base, with 11 bases between. The CDR3 is made up of 15 amino acids. CDR3 sequence: CASSLGTLNTGELFF. CDR3 DNA sequence: TGTGCCAGCAGCCTAGGGACTCTGAACACCGGGGAGCTGTTTTTT.

The V call is TRBV10-2, the J call TRBJ2-7, with D perhaps TRBD2 (5 bases). The CDR3 sequence is 11 residues long. Germline V gene data show CDR1 as WSHSY and CDR2 as SAAADI. Trimming removed 2 bases from V and 6 bases from J, with 5 bases in between. The CDR3 here is CASSEGLEQYF. CDR3 coding DNA: TGCGCCAGCAGTGAGGGACTCGAGCAGTACTTC.

The chain has TRBV5-4 and TRBJ2-1; 11 bases align to TRBD2. Unmatched junction bases numbered 6, after V lost 4 bases and J lost 0 bases. CDR1 and CDR2 from the germline V gene are SGHNT and YYREEE (reference sequence). The CDR3 length is 17 residues. CDR3 region: CASSPTSGGHSYNEQFF. The CDR3 DNA reads TGTGCCAGCAGCCCAACTAGCGGGGGCCACTCCTACAATGAGCAGTTCTTC.

The chain employs TRBV4-2 and TRBJ1-2; unclear D gene. The length of the CDR3 is 19 residues. V was shortened by 0 bases and J by 4 bases, with 24 bases between the two germline ends. Looked up from germline, CDR1 is LGHNA and CDR2 is YNFKEQ. CDR3 DNA sequence: TGTGCCAGCAGCCAAGATCTGCGGGCGTTACCCCCTCTAGGCTATGGCTACACCTTC. Its protein is CASSQDLRALPPLGYGYTF.

This chain joins TRBV19 and TRBJ1-4; D is undetermined. V was pared by 3 bases and J by 0 bases, with 11 bases between. The germline CDR1 and CDR2 sequences are LNHDA and SQIVND (reference sequence). The length of the CDR3 is 16 residues. CDR3 amino acids: CASSMERSATNEKLFF. The CDR3 DNA is TGTGCCAGTAGTATGGAAAGGAGTGCAACTAATGAAAAACTGTTTTTT.

The chain has TRBV7-3 and TRBJ1-6, with D perhaps TRBD1 (6 bases). The CDR3 loop spans 13 amino acids. Germline CDR1 SGHTA, CDR2 FQGTGA. V was cut by 3 bases and J by 8 bases, with 8 bases left in between. CDR3 in DNA: TGTGCCAGCAGCTTGGACAGTCATTCACCCCTCCACTTT. Translated: CASSLDSHSPLHF.

J is TRBJ1-1 and V is TRBV7-9, with D unresolved. The CDR3 sequence is 17 residues long. Per germline, CDR1 SEHNR and CDR2 FQNEAQ (reference sequence). The V and J ends lost 1 base and 3 bases respectively, with 18 bases between them. The CDR3 reads CASSLDSGLMAYTEAFF. For the CDR3, the DNA is TGTGCCAGCAGCTTAGACTCCGGACTAATGGCCTACACTGAAGCTTTCTTT.

The V gene is TRBV18, the J gene TRBJ2-6; D possibly corresponds to TRBD2 (5 bases). Germline CDR1 is KGHSH and CDR2 is LQKENI. This CDR3 contains 14 residues. The ends were cut back, 4 bases at V and 2 bases at J, with 6 bases in the middle. The CDR3: CASSREPGANVLTF. The CDR3 DNA reads TGTGCCAGCTCACGGGAGCCTGGGGCCAACGTCCTGACTTTC.

This chain joins TRBV10-1 and TRBJ2-7; 8 bases match TRBD2. Germline lookup yields CDR1 WNHNN and CDR2 SYGVQD (reference sequence). The V and J ends lost 9 bases and 2 bases, in that order; junction bases with no gene match: 6. The CDR3 is 13 amino acids. The CDR3 loop is CASWTSLPYEQYF. The CDR3 bases are TGCGCCAGTTGGACTAGCCTCCCCTACGAGCAGTACTTC.

The V and J genes are TRBV5-1 and TRBJ1-2, with a possible D match to TRBD1 (5 bases). Germline assignment: CDR1 SGHRS and CDR2 YFSETQ. CDR3 length: 14 residues. Trimming took off 0 bases at V and 7 bases at J, with 13 bases between the two ends. The CDR3 is CASSLVPGKGGYTF. CDR3 DNA: TGCGCCAGCAGCTTGGTTCCAGGGAAGGGTGGCTACACCTTC.

The gene calls are TRBV7-9 and TRBJ2-2, with D tentatively TRBD2 (5 bases). Germline values: CDR1 SEHNR, CDR2 FQNEAQ (reference sequence). The V and J ends lost 5 bases and 8 bases respectively, with 18 bases between them. The CDR3 loop spans 15 amino acids. The CDR3 coding sequence is TGTGCCAGCAGCCCCCGGACTGCTCTGGGGGGGGAGCTGTTTTTT. As protein: CASSPRTALGGELFF.

The V and J genes are TRBV7-3 and TRBJ2-3, with 15 bases fitting TRBD2. This CDR3 is 17 amino acids long. In germline, CDR1 is SGHTA, CDR2 FQGTGA. The J segment lost 3 bases and the V segment lost 3 bases, leaving 4 bases of the junction unmatched. In nucleotides, the CDR3 is TGTGCCAGCAGCTTGGGACTAGCGGGGGGCGGGACAGATACGCAGTATTTT. This codes for CASSLGLAGGGTDTQYF.

The gene calls are TRBV9 and TRBJ2-5, with D possibly being TRBD1 (7 bases). Germline V gives CDR1 SGDLS, CDR2 YYNGEE. The CDR3 spans 15 residues. V shed 0 bases and J shed 4 bases, with 13 bases lying between them. CDR3 sequence: CASSVGPGGIETQYF. CDR3 in DNA: TGTGCCAGCAGCGTAGGGCCAGGGGGGATAGAGACCCAGTACTTC.

The chain recombines TRBV19 with TRBJ2-7; no clear D gene. Trimming removed 5 bases at V and 4 bases at J, with 15 bases between. The CDR3 loop spans 14 amino acids. Germline V CDR1 and CDR2: LNHDA, SQIVND (reference sequence). The CDR3, as DNA: TGTGCCAGTAGTGCACAGAGAGACATTTACGAGCAGTACTTC. Translating gives CASSAQRDIYEQYF.

This clone was seen just once. The chain combines TRBV10-2 with TRBJ2-7, with a weak D call TRBD1 (8 bases). Per germline, CDR1 WSHSY and CDR2 SAAADI. Trimming shortened V by 6 bases and J by 4 bases, and 19 bases separated the two germline ends. The CDR3 runs to 15 residues. The CDR3: CASRETGGLLYEQYF. CDR3 DNA sequence: TGCGCCAGCAGAGAAACAGGGGGACTACTTTACGAGCAGTACTTC.

This clone was seen repeatedly, ten times or more. This chain connects TRBV5-4 to TRBJ2-6; 9 nucleotides match TRBD1. The CDR3 is 16 residues long. The V gene end was trimmed by 4 bases and the J gene end by 3 bases; junction bases not matched to a gene: 5. Germline V gene sequence: CDR1 SGHNT, CDR2 YYREEE (reference sequence). CDR3 loop: CASSLDRGFGANVLTF. As DNA, the CDR3 is TGTGCCAGCAGCCTAGACAGGGGGTTTGGGGCCAACGTCCTGACTTTC.

V is TRBV5-1 and J is TRBJ2-1; 14 nucleotides agree with TRBD2. This CDR3 has 17 amino acids. CDR1 and CDR2 from the germline V gene are SGHRS and YFSETQ. V lost 2 bases to trimming and J lost 5 bases; unmatched junction nucleotides: 6. The CDR3 region is CASSFRLAGGLDNEQFF. CDR3 bases: TGCGCCAGCAGCTTCCGACTAGCGGGAGGGTTAGACAATGAGCAGTTCTTC.

The CDR3 nucleotides read TGTGCCAGCAGTACGGACAGCCAAGAGACCCAGTACTTC. This sequence encodes CASSTDSQETQYF. The chain carries TRBV12-3 or TRBV12-4 and TRBJ2-5, with D possibly matching TRBD1 (6 bases). The CDR3 loop spans 13 amino acids. The ends were cut back, 5 bases at V and 1 base at J, with 8 bases in the middle.

This chain links TRBV5-4 with TRBJ1-4; D gene unclear. The germline gives CDR1 SGHNT, CDR2 YYREEE (reference sequence). The CDR3 runs 14 residues. V lost 4 bases and J lost 0, with 7 bases in between. The CDR3 region has the DNA TGTGCCAGCAGCCCTTATGCAACTAATGAAAAACTGTTTTTT. Translating it yields CASSPYATNEKLFF. The full variable domain, rest sourced from reference TRBV5-4 and TRBJ1-4, is ETGVTQSPTHLIKTRGQQVTLRCSSQSGHNTVSWYQQALGQGPQFIFQYYREEENGRGNFPPRFSGLQFPNYSSELNVNALELDDSALYLCASSPYATNEKLFFGSGTQLSVL.

A single count supports this clone. This chain joins TRBV14 and TRBJ1-1; 8 bases are a match to TRBD1. The V and J ends lost 2 bases and 8 bases, in that order; junction bases with no gene match: 1. Per the germline V gene, CDR1 is SGHDN and CDR2 is FVKESK. This CDR3 has 12 amino acids. CDR3 region: CASSQRDREAFF. The DNA of the CDR3 is TGTGCCAGCAGCCAACGGGACAGGGAAGCTTTCTTT.

This clone was observed a single time. The chain links TRBV29-1 to TRBJ2-4; the D gene is possibly TRBD2 (7 bases). The length of the CDR3 is 14 residues. Germline CDR1 SQVTM, CDR2 ANQGSEA. Between the trimmed V and J ends, which lost 4 bases and 7 bases, there was a span of 17 bases. CDR3 sequence (DNA): TGCAGCGTTGGGGGGGGCAGGTCAAATAACATTCAGTACTTC. This gives the protein CSVGGGRSNNIQYF. Looking up the rest from reference TRBV29-1 and TRBJ2-4 gives the full variable domain: SAVISQKPSRDICQRGTSLTIQCQVDSQVTMMFWYRQQPGQSLTLIATANQGSEATYESGFVIDKFPISRPNLTFSTLTVSNMSPEDSSIYLCSVGGGRSNNIQYFGAGTRLSVL.

This clone was counted a few times. The J gene is TRBJ1-2, the V gene TRBV6-6; 10 bases map to TRBD1. Per the germline V gene, CDR1 is MNHNY and CDR2 is SVGAGI (reference sequence). V was pared by 5 bases and J by 6 bases, with 3 bases of the junction left unmatched. The CDR3 loop spans 13 amino acids. The CDR3 is CASSDRGRDGYTF. For the CDR3, the DNA is TGTGCCAGCAGTGACAGGGGGCGGGATGGCTACACCTTC.

The CDR3 DNA reads as TGTGCCAGCACTCCGACTAATTATAATTCACCCCTCCACTTT. Protein product: CASTPTNYNSPLHF. This rearrangement joins TRBV28 to TRBJ1-6; D call uncertain. The V end lost 7 bases, the J end lost 4 bases, and 11 bases lay between the germline ends. The CDR3 runs to 14 residues. Germline V gene lookup returns CDR1 MDHEN and CDR2 SYDVKM.

The genes are TRBV4-3 and TRBJ1-2, with a possible D match to TRBD1 (6 bases). This CDR3 region has 17 residues. Trimming cost V 1 base and J 1 base, with 16 bases left between them. Germline V lookup: CDR1 LGHNA, CDR2 YSLEER. CDR3 nucleotides: TGCGCCAGCAGCCAAGTTAGAGCCGCAGGGGTTAACTATGGCTACACCTTC. It specifies CASSQVRAAGVNYGYTF.

This clone was detected only once. This chain joins TRBV9 and TRBJ1-1; D gene unclear. CDR3 length: 14 residues. CDR1 and CDR2 from the germline V gene are SGDLS and YYNGEE. Trimming shortened V by 0 bases and J by 5 bases, and 11 bases separated the two germline ends. CDR3 protein: CASSVELRGTEAFF. DNA of the CDR3: TGTGCCAGCAGCGTAGAGTTACGGGGAACTGAAGCTTTCTTT.

This chain joins TRBV5-5 and TRBJ1-1; tentatively, D is TRBD1 (5 bases). V lost 5 bases and J lost 7, with 15 bases in between. The CDR3 contains 13 residues. CDR1 SGHKS and CDR2 YYEKEE come from the germline V gene (reference sequence). The CDR3 spells CASSRGGIGEAFF. In DNA, the CDR3 is TGTGCCAGCAGTCGGGGCGGGATAGGTGAAGCTTTCTTT.

J is TRBJ2-7 and V is TRBV21-1; the D segment call TRBD2 is taken from the table without a DNA check. TRBV21-1 counts as a pseudogene. CDR3 length: 17 amino acids. The CDR3 sequence is CASSNWLAGGSSYEQYF. Here the CDR3 DNA reads TGTGCCAGCAGCAATTGGCTAGCGGGGGGGAGCTCCTACGAGCAGTACTTC.